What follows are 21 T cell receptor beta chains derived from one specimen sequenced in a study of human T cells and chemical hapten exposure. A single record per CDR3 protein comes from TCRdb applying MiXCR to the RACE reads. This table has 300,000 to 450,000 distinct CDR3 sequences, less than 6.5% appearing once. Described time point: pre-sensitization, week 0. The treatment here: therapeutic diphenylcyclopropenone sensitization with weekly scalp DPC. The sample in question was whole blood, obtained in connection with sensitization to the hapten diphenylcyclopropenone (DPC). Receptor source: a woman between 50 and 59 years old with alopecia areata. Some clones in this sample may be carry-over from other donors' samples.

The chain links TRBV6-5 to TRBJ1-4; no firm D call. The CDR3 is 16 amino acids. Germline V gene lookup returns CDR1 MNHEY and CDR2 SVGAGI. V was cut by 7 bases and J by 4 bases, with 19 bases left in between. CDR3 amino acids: CASTWSWTAVNEKLFF. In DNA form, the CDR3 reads TGTGCCAGCACCTGGTCTTGGACGGCCGTTAATGAAAAACTGTTTTTT.

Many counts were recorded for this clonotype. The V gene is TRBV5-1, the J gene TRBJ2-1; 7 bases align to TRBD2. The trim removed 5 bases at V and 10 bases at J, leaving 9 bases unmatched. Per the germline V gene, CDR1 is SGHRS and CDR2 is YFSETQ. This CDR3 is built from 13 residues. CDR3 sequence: CASRVSAGPEQFF. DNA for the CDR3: TGCGCCAGCAGGGTGTCAGCGGGGCCCGAGCAGTTCTTC.

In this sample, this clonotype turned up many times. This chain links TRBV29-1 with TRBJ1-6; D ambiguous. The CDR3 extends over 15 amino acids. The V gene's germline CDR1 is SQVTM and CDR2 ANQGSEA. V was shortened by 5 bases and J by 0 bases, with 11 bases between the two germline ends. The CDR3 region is CSVRVSSSYNSPLHF. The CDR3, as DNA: TGCAGCGTTCGGGTTTCTAGCTCCTATAATTCACCCCTCCACTTT. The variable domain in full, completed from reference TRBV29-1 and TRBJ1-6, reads SAVISQKPSRDICQRGTSLTIQCQVDSQVTMMFWYRQQPGQSLTLIATANQGSEATYESGFVIDKFPISRPNLTFSTLTVSNMSPEDSSIYLCSVRVSSSYNSPLHFGNGTRLTVT.

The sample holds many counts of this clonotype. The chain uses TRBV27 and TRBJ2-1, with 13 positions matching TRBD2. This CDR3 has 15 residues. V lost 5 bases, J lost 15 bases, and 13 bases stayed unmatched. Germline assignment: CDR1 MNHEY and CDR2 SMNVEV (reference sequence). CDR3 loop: CASSPLTSGRLRMFF. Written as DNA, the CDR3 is TGTGCCAGCAGTCCCCTGACTAGCGGGAGGCTCCGGATGTTCTTC.

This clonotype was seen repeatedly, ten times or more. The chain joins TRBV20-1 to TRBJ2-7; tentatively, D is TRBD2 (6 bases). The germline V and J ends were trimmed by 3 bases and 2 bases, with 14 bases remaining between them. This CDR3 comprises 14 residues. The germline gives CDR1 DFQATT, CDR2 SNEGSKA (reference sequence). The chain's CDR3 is CSARSGGATYEQYF. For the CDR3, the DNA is TGCAGTGCTAGGTCAGGAGGGGCTACCTACGAGCAGTACTTC.

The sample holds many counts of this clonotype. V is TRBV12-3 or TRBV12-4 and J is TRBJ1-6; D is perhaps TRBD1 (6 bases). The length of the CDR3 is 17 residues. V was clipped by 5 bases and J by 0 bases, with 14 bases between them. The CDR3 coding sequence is TGTGCCAGCAGTCCCGGGACATTGAGCTCCTATAATTCACCCCTCCACTTT. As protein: CASSPGTLSSYNSPLHF.

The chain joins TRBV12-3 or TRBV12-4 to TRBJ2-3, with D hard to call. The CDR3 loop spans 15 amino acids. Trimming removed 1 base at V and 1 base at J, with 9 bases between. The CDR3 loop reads CASSLGVGGTDTQYF. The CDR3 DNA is TGTGCCAGCAGTTTAGGCGTCGGAGGCACAGATACGCAGTATTTT.

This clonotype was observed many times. CDR3 coding DNA: TGTGCCACCAACGACACCCCATCCCCTTCTGGGGCCAACGTCCTGACTTTC. It encodes CATNDTPSPSGANVLTF. The V and J genes are TRBV6-2 or TRBV6-3 and TRBJ2-6; D is unclear. The CDR3 consists of 17 residues. The V gene lost 10 bases and the J gene lost 1 base, with 20 bases spanning the gap. Looked up from germline, CDR1 is MNHEY and CDR2 is SVGEGT.

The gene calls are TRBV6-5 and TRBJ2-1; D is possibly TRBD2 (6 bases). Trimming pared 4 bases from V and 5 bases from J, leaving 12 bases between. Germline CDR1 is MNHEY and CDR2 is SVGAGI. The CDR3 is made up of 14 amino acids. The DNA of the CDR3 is TGTGCCAGCAGTTGGAGGGCCGGGGACAATGAGCAGTTCTTC. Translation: CASSWRAGDNEQFF.

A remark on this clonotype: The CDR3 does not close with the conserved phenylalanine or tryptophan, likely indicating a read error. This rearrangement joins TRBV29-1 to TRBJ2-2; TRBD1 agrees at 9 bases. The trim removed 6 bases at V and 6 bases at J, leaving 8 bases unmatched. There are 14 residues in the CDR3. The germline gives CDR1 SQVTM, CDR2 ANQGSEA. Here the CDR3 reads CSVGTGTGPGELFL. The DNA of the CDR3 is TGCAGCGTCGGTACCGGGACAGGGCCCGGGGAGCTGTTTTTA.

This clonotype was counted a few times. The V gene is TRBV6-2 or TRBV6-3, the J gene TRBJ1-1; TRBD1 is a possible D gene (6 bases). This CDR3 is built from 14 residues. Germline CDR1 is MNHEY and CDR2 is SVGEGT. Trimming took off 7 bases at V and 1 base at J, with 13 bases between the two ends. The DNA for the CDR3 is TGTGCCAGCACTCCCGCAGGGGAGAACACTGAAGCTTTCTTT. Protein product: CASTPAGENTEAFF.

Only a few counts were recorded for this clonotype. The CDR3 reads CASSWTGLNTEAFF. The DNA for the CDR3 is TGTGCCAGCAGCTGGACAGGCTTGAACACTGAAGCTTTCTTT. The chain has TRBV12-3 or TRBV12-4 and TRBJ1-1, with TRBD1 identical over 7 bases. Trimming took 6 bases from V and 0 from J; bases not matched to a gene: 4. There are 14 residues in the CDR3.

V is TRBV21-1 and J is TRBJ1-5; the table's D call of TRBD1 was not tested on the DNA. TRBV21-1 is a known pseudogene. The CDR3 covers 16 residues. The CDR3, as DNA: TGTGCCAGCAGCAAGAGGACAGGGCATAGCAATCAGCCCCAGCATTTT. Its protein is CASSKRTGHSNQPQHF.

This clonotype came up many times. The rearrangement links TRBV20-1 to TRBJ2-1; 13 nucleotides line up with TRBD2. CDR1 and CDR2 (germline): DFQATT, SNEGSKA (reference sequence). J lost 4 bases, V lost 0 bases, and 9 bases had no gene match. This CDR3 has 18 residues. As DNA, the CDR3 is TGCAGTGCTAGAGAGTCTTGGACTAGCGGGAGCGTGTACAATGAGCAGTTCTTC. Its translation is CSARESWTSGSVYNEQFF.

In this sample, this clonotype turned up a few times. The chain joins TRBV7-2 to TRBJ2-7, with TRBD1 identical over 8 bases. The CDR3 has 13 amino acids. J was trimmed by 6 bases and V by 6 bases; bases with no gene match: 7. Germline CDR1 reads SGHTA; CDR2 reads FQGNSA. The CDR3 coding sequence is TGTGCCAGCAGTCAGGGGGCGGTACTCGAGCAGTACTTC. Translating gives CASSQGAVLEQYF.

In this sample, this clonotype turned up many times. The CDR3 reads CASSVVREAFF. The CDR3 DNA reads TGTGCCAGCAGCGTAGTCAGGGAAGCTTTCTTT. The chain combines TRBV9 with TRBJ1-1, with D uncertain. CDR1 SGDLS and CDR2 YYNGEE come from the germline V gene. The CDR3 totals 11 residues. V dropped 0 bases and J dropped 8 bases, with 5 bases sitting between them.

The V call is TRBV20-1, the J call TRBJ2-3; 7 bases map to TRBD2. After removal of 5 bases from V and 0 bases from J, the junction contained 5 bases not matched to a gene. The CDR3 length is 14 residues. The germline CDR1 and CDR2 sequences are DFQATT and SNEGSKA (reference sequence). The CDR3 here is CSAAYSGSTDTQYF. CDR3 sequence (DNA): TGCAGTGCTGCCTATAGCGGGAGCACAGATACGCAGTATTTT.

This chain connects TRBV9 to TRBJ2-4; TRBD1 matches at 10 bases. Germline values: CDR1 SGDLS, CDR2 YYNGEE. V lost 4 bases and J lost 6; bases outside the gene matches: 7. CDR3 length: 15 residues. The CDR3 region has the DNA TGTGCCAGCAGCCCGGGACAGGGGCCTGGAAACATTCAGTACTTC. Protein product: CASSPGQGPGNIQYF.

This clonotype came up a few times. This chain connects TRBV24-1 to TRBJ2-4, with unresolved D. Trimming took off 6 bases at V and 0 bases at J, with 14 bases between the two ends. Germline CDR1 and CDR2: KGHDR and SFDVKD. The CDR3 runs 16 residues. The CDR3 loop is CATSHIRVLAKNIQYF. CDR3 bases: TGTGCCACCAGTCATATCCGGGTACTAGCCAAAAACATTCAGTACTTC.

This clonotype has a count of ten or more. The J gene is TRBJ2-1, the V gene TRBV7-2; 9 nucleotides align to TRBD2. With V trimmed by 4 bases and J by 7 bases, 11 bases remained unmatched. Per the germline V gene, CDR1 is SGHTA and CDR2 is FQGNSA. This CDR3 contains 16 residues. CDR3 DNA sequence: TGTGCCAGCAGCTCCCCTCGCGGGGGGGGCCGGAATGAGCAGTTCTTC. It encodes CASSSPRGGGRNEQFF.

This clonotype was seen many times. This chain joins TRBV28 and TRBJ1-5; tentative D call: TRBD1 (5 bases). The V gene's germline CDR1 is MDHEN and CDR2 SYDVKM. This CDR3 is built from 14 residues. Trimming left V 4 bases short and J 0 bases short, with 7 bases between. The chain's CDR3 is CASSSTVSNQPQHF. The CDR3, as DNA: TGTGCCAGCAGTTCGACAGTTAGCAATCAGCCCCAGCATTTT.